This T cell receptor (beta chain) was identified in a study of cytomegalovirus exposure and HLA in healthy donors. The study's findings and limits: TCR beta sequences reportedly predicted most subjects' HLA-A and HLA-B alleles accurately.

PCR was performed using 60 Vbeta and 13 Jbeta primers. Repertoires were generated with immunoSEQ multiplex PCR, while TCRdb's copy carries only in-frame clones and drops some. Counted here are about 120,000 clones, 65% to 80% occurring once; the ten biggest clones make up 25% to 35%. To note about this clone: The antigen remains unidentified.

The sequenced sample consisted of PBMCs. This sequence was found in a man between 60 and 75 years old in good health and CMV-seropositive.

CDR3 nucleotide sequence: TGCGCCAGCACTCAGGACAGGGGAGGCTCACCCCTCCACTTT. Translating gives CASTQDRGGSPLHF. This chain links TRBV5-1 with TRBJ1-6, with TRBD1 identical over 9 bases. J was trimmed by 10 bases and V by 6 bases; bases with no gene match: 8. The V gene's germline CDR1 is SGHRS and CDR2 YFSETQ. The CDR3 consists of 14 residues.